This is a list of T cell receptor beta chains from one sample in a study of radiotherapy plus CTLA-4 blockade in lung cancer. Only in-frame clones appear in the TCRdb table, and some are missing; sequencing was by immunoSEQ multiplex PCR. The sample carries 90,000 to 100,000 clones, approximately 75% recorded once. Specimen: peripheral blood, collected from a patient treated with radiotherapy plus ipilimumab. The receptors were sampled from a human donor with non-small cell lung cancer who had a partial response to radiotherapy plus ipilimumab. Some clones in this sample may be carry-over from other donors' samples. CDR3s include the opening cysteine and the closing phenylalanine or tryptophan. Expanded clones are given a class, and other clones once, few, many or no size at all.

j_gene,v_gene,abundance,CDR3aa
TRBJ2-5,TRBV5-1,once,CASRQTGGPVYF
TRBJ2-1,TRBV5-5,few,CASSKGLAGGRDEQFF
TRBJ2-1,TRBV27,-,CASSLSWQGHNEQFF
TRBJ2-5,TRBV6-1,-,CASNQLTGSGETQYF
TRBJ1-4,TRBV30,-,CAWSRGTGTNEKLFF
TRBJ2-3,TRBV5-1,-,CASSLTSWGTDTQYF
TRBJ1-4,TRBV19,-,CASSIPGVNNEKLFF
TRBJ1-2,TRBV7-8,few,CASSLGSRNYGYTF
TRBJ2-1,TRBV2,-,CASSALAVYNEQFF
TRBJ2-2,TRBV28,-,CASSSGNTGELFF
TRBJ1-5,TRBV6-1,-,CASRAGQGRNQPQHF
TRBJ2-2,TRBV11-3,few,CASSPRGNTGELFF
TRBJ2-1,TRBV9,-,CASSPGRVPMNNEQFF
TRBJ2-5,TRBV6-6,-,CASSPGLAGGKETQYF
TRBJ2-5,TRBV7-9,-,CASSLSSGAETQYF
TRBJ1-1,TRBV5-5,-,CASMPGGRNTEAFF
TRBJ2-1,TRBV7-2,few,CASSPLRREGPVF
TRBJ1-4,TRBV7-9,-,CASSRQAGEKLFF
TRBJ2-3,TRBV5-4,few,CASSLGLTDTQYF
TRBJ2-2,TRBV11-3,-,CASSPRGGGNPGELFF
TRBJ2-2,TRBV10-3,-,CAIRGASDTGELFF
TRBJ2-3,TRBV2,once,CASSVMGLVSDTQYF
TRBJ2-2,TRBV20-1,-,CSAEAPGELFF
TRBJ2-7,TRBV20-1,-,CSAGPGEQYF